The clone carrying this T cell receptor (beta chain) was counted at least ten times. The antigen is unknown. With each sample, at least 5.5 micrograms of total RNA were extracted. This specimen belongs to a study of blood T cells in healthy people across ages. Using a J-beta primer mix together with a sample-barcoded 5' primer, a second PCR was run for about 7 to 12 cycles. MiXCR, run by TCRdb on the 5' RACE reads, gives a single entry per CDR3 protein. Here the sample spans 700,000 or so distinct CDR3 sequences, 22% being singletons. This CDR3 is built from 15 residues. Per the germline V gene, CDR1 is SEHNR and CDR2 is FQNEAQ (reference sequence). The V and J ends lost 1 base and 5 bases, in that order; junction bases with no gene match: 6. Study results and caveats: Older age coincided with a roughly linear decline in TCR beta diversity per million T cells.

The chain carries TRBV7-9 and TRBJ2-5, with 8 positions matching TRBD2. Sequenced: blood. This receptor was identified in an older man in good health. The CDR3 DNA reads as TGTGCCAGCAGCTTAGAAGCGGGAGCTTCTGAGACCCAGTACTTC. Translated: CASSLEAGASETQYF.